This T cell receptor (beta chain) was recovered during a study of technical replicates of blood from several donors. The repertoire was sequenced with immunoSEQ multiplex PCR; TCRdb's copy has only in-frame clones and lacks some. This table holds tens of thousands of clones, 94% found once. Germline CDR1 is MNHNS and CDR2 is SASEGT. V lost 4 bases, J lost 0 bases, and 6 bases lay in between. This CDR3 comprises 13 residues. This receptor was identified in a human donor in good health. The V and J genes are TRBV6-1 and TRBJ1-1; D gene unclear. Specimen: T cells isolated from PBMCs. The CDR3 bases are TGTGCCAGCAGTGCGTCGGTGAACACTGAAGCTTTCTTT. It specifies CASSASVNTEAFF.